A selection of T cell receptor beta chains follows, all from one sample in a study of STAT5B mutations in CD4+ large granular lymphocyte leukemia. TCRdb's copy holds only in-frame clones and misses some; the assay was immunoSEQ multiplex PCR. The profile covers some 8,200 clones, with 85% to 90% appearing a single time and about 50% taken by the ten largest. Material: PBMCs. The source is a woman in her seventies with CD4+ T-cell large granular lymphocyte leukemia. The CDR3 runs from the conserved cysteine through the conserved F or W. The order of the fields is D gene, V gene, clone size, J gene, CDR3 DNA, CDR3 protein. D genes are given only for firm matches. For some rows the clone size is stated as once, few or many, or as a class when expanded; others skip it.

NA	TRBV27	NA	TRBJ1-1	TGTGCCAGCAGTTTAGAGGGTATGAGAACTGAAGCTTTCTTT	CASSLEGMRTEAFF
TRBD1	TRBV7-2	NA	TRBJ2-3	TGTGCCAGTGGAGGACAGGGAACAGATACGCAGTATTTT	CASGGQGTDTQYF
TRBD1	TRBV27	NA	TRBJ2-3	TGTGCCAGCAGTTTATCCCAGGGGGTCCTTGTGGATACGCAGTATTTT	CASSLSQGVLVDTQYF
NA	TRBV15	NA	TRBJ1-1	TGTGCCACCAGCAGAGATTTAAGGGGCCAGGGCCGCTTGAACACTGAAGCTTTCTTT	CATSRDLRGQGRLNTEAFF
NA	TRBV5-1	NA	TRBJ2-2	TGCGCCAGCAGCTTTACGGGGACCGGGGAGCTGTTTTTT	CASSFTGTGELFF
NA	TRBV4-3	NA	TRBJ2-7	TGCGCCAGCAGCCAATGGAGGGTACCGGCCTACGAGCAGTACTTC	CASSQWRVPAYEQYF
NA	TRBV7-3	NA	TRBJ1-1	TGTGCCAGCAGCTTATTCAGGGACACTGAAGCTTTCTTT	CASSLFRDTEAFF
NA	TRBV29-1	NA	TRBJ2-3	TGCAGCCTAAATCAAGGTGGAGATACGCAGTATTTT	CSLNQGGDTQYF
NA	TRBV28	NA	TRBJ1-1	TGTGCCAGCAGTTTAACTGGCGGGGCTGGGAACACTGAAGCTTTCTTT	CASSLTGGAGNTEAFF
NA	TRBV12-5	once	TRBJ2-3	TGTGCTAGTGGTCCGGGACTTCCCACAGATACGCAGTATTTT	CASGPGLPTDTQYF
NA	TRBV19	NA	TRBJ1-1	TGTGCCAGTATCGACGGAGGGGGGTTGAACACTGAAGCTTTCTTT	CASIDGGGLNTEAFF
TRBD2	TRBV5-4	NA	TRBJ2-3	TGTGCCAGCAGCCACCTCCAGCGGGGGGGCACAGATACGCAGTATTTT	CASSHLQRGGTDTQYF
TRBD2	TRBV7-2	NA	TRBJ2-1	TGTGCCAGCAGGCTAGGGGACGGGACTAGCGGGGGGTTGGGTGAGCAGTTCTTC	CASRLGDGTSGGLGEQFF
NA	TRBV9	NA	TRBJ1-6	TGTGCCAGCAGCGTACACGGATTCAATTCACCCCTCCACTTT	CASSVHGFNSPLHF
NA	TRBV2	NA	TRBJ2-1	TGTGCCAGCCGGGGGCGAGGTGAGCAGTTCTTC	CASRGRGEQFF
TRBD1	TRBV6-4	once	TRBJ1-5	TGTGCCAGAGTCCCGGGACAGGGACGGTTTGGTCAGCCCCAGCATTTT	CARVPGQGRFGQPQHF
NA	TRBV5-1	NA	TRBJ1-5	TGCGCCAGCAGCTTGGGAGTGGACAGTTCTCATCAGCCCCAGCATTTT	CASSLGVDSSHQPQHF
NA	TRBV10-3	NA	TRBJ1-6	TGTGCCATCAGTGAGTCCCGGGCTCTAGTGAGGGCCCTCCACTTT	CAISESRALVRALHF
NA	TRBV2	NA	TRBJ2-4	TGTGCCAGCAGTGGAGGACAGCAGGGTTCGATTCAGTACTTC	CASSGGQQGSIQYF
NA	TRBV6-5	NA	TRBJ2-1	TGTGCCAGCAGTTCCCTACAGGGAAGCAATGAGCAGTTCTTC	CASSSLQGSNEQFF
TRBD2	TRBV5-5	NA	TRBJ2-2	TGTGCCAGCAGCTCGCACGGGGGGACGAACACCGGGGAGCTGTTTTTT	CASSSHGGTNTGELFF
NA	TRBV9	few	TRBJ1-1	TGTGCCAGCAGCGTCGAGGGGAACACTGAAGCTTTCTTT	CASSVEGNTEAFF
NA	TRBV7-3	NA	TRBJ2-1	TGTGCCAGCAGCTTACGGCAGGCCCTCGGGGAGCAGTTCTTC	CASSLRQALGEQFF
NA	TRBV5-1	NA	TRBJ1-2	TGCGCCAGCAGCTTGGGGCAGGGGACCATCCGAGACCGCCAAGCTAACTATGGCTACACCTTC	CASSLGQGTIRDRQANYGYTF
NA	TRBV29-1	NA	TRBJ2-7	TGCAGCGTTGGGGCCCCTCAGGGACACGAGCAGTACTTC	CSVGAPQGHEQYF
NA	TRBV28	NA	TRBJ1-6	TGTGCCAGCATCCCTGAGGGCTATTCACCCCTCCACTTT	CASIPEGYSPLHF
TRBD2	TRBV19	NA	TRBJ2-1	TGTGCCAGTAGTTTCCCCCCCGGCGGGGGGGCAATACGTGAGCAGTTCTTC	CASSFPPGGGAIREQFF
NA	TRBV10-3	NA	TRBJ1-5	TGTGCCATCAGCCCGGGGTCCTCAAGCAATCAGCCCCAGCATTTT	CAISPGSSSNQPQHF
NA	TRBV11-1	NA	TRBJ1-5	TGTGCCAGCAGCCAAAACGGGGGTGGCAATCAGCCCCAGCATTTT	CASSQNGGGNQPQHF
TRBD1	TRBV29-1	NA	TRBJ2-3	TGCAGCGTTGATTGGACAGGGAAAACAGATACGCAGTATTTT	CSVDWTGKTDTQYF
TRBD1	TRBV2	NA	TRBJ2-7	TGTGCCAGCAGCGTTGACGTAATACAGGGGAACGAGCAGTACTTC	CASSVDVIQGNEQYF
NA	TRBV7-9	NA	TRBJ1-5	TGTGCCAGCAGCTTAGGAGGGACCCAGCCCCAGCATTTT	CASSLGGTQPQHF
NA	TRBV10-3	NA	TRBJ2-2	TGTGCCATCAGTGACAGGGGGGCAGTCGGGGAGCTGTTTTTT	CAISDRGAVGELFF
TRBD1	TRBV27	NA	TRBJ2-3	TGTGCCAGCAGTGGGACAGGGATAACAGATACGCAGTATTTT	CASSGTGITDTQYF
NA	TRBV4-3	NA	TRBJ1-2	TGCGCCAGCAGCCAAGAGTTGGGGGCCAGCTACTATGGCTACACCTTC	CASSQELGASYYGYTF
NA	TRBV6-6	NA	TRBJ1-5	TGTGCCAGCAGCCCCGGGGCAGGGAGTCAGCCCCAGCATTTT	CASSPGAGSQPQHF
NA	TRBV4-3	NA	TRBJ2-5	TGCGCCAGCAGCAGACAGTGGGCCCTTCAAGAGACCCAGTACTTC	CASSRQWALQETQYF
NA	TRBV7-9	NA	TRBJ1-1	TGTGCCAGCAGCTTAGTCCCAGGGGTAACTGAAGCTTTCTTT	CASSLVPGVTEAFF
TRBD2	TRBV9	NA	TRBJ2-7	TGTGCCAGCAGCGTAGGACGCGGGGGGGCCTCCTACGAGCAGTACTTC	CASSVGRGGASYEQYF
NA	TRBV5-4	NA	TRBJ2-3	TGTGCCAGCAGCCCCAAGTTGTTAGGGAGCACAGATACGCAGTATTTT	CASSPKLLGSTDTQYF
NA	TRBV19	NA	TRBJ1-2	TGTGCCAGTTGGTCACCCGGTCCTAGCTATGGCTACACCTTC	CASWSPGPSYGYTF
TRBD1	TRBV4-2	NA	TRBJ1-2	TGTGCCAGCAGCCAAGAGGACAGGGCCGCGAACTATGGCTACACCTTC	CASSQEDRAANYGYTF
NA	TRBV19	NA	TRBJ2-7	TGTGCCAAACACCCTTGGGTGAAGTACTTC	CAKHPWVKYF